The 4 T cell receptor beta chains in this list originate from one sample, sequenced in a study of cytomegalovirus exposure and HLA in healthy donors. Primers: 60 Vbeta forward and 13 Jbeta reverse. Clones were read by immunoSEQ multiplex PCR, and TCRdb kept only the in-frame ones, dropping some. The sample lists 150,000 to 200,000 clones; 78% were seen once. Sequencing was done on a sample of PBMCs. The origin of the receptors is a woman under 40 in good health and CMV-seropositive.

This sequence joins TRBV19 and TRBJ1-5; D perhaps matches TRBD1 (6 bases). This CDR3 spans 16 amino acids. Germline CDR1 reads LNHDA; CDR2 reads SQIVND (reference sequence). V was shortened by 5 bases and J by 6 bases, with 20 bases between the two germline ends. CDR3 protein: CASSVLPGEERQPQHF. The CDR3 DNA follows: TGTGCCAGTAGTGTACTGCCAGGGGAAGAACGTCAGCCCCAGCATTTT. Variable domain in full (rest from reference TRBV19 and TRBJ1-5): DGGITQSPKYLFRKEGQNVTLSCEQNLNHDAMYWYRQDPGQGLRLIYYSQIVNDFQKGDIAEGYSVSREKKESFPLTVTSAQKNPTAFYLCASSVLPGEERQPQHFGDGTRLSIL.

The sample holds a few counts of this clone. The chain uses TRBV7-2 and TRBJ2-6, with a possible D match to TRBD1 (5 bases). Germline CDR1 reads SGHTA; CDR2 reads FQGNSA. Trimming removed 1 base at V and 2 bases at J, with 15 bases between. CDR3 length equals 18 residues. The CDR3 here is CASSLGQGLPPGANVLTF. The CDR3 DNA reads as TGTGCCAGCAGCTTAGGGCAGGGTTTACCGCCTGGGGCCAACGTCCTGACTTTC.

This clone turned up a few times. J is TRBJ2-7 and V is TRBV5-4; D perhaps matches TRBD2 (7 bases). Germline values: CDR1 SGHNT, CDR2 YYREEE (reference sequence). There are 17 residues in the CDR3. Trimming took 0 bases from V and 0 from J, leaving 16 bases between them. The CDR3 spells CASSLGGGGLPSYEQYF. The CDR3 DNA sequence: TGTGCCAGCAGCTTGGGTGGCGGGGGCCTACCCTCCTACGAGCAGTACTTC.

The chain uses TRBV28 and TRBJ2-5; 7 nucleotides agree with TRBD1. CDR3 length: 15 amino acids. With 6 bases clipped from V and 6 bases from J, the junction kept 13 bases outside the gene matches. In germline, CDR1 is MDHEN, CDR2 SYDVKM. The CDR3 loop reads CASSSYRGAGKTQYF. The CDR3 DNA follows: TGTGCCAGCAGCTCCTACAGGGGCGCAGGGAAGACCCAGTACTTC.